The T cell receptor (beta chain) described here comes from a study of beta chain features in type 1 diabetes. Study-wide findings and caveats: For type 1 diabetes patients, VDJ junctions showed fewer insertions and more deletions. cDNA sequencing could over-represent cells with high TCR expression.

The germline V gene encodes CDR1 SGHRS and CDR2 YFSETQ. Trimming pared 5 bases from V and 6 bases from J, leaving 11 bases between. This CDR3 has 12 amino acids. With regard to this clone: The antigen remains unidentified.

Sorting based on CD45RO/CCR7/CD25/CD127/CD95/CD27 separated CD4+ naive, central memory, regulatory and stem cell-like memory cells. The study reverse transcribed the entire isolated RNA, so it sequenced expressed TCRB transcripts. The table came from immunoSEQ multiplex PCR; TCRdb's copy has only in-frame clones and leaves some out. The profile shows approximately 170,000 clones, approximately 9% of them singletons. The origin of this receptor is a woman aged 18-29 years in good health. This rearrangement joins TRBV5-1 to TRBJ1-1; possibly TRBD1 for D (6 bases). Sequenced: central memory CD4+ T cells from blood. The CDR3 region is CASSFQGSEAFF. The CDR3 DNA follows: TGCGCCAGCAGTTTCCAGGGGTCTGAAGCTTTCTTT.